This note documents a single T cell receptor (beta chain) sequence. This clonotype was seen a few times. Its antigen target is currently unknown. The record has no base qualities; no much larger clone is one base away. The data derive from a study of human T cells and chemical hapten exposure (dated by TCRdb to the early 2020s). Background on the whole study: For sensitization, 2% DPC in acetone was applied to a roughly 2 cm by roughly 2 cm area of upper inner arm skin. Weekly therapeutic DPC doses were additionally applied to the scalp of patients throughout the roughly 24-week study period. Patch testing on the upper back used Finn chambers containing 0.01% DPC, with scoring done after 6 days according to International Contact Dermatitis Research Group standards. The patient cohort, mostly female, included alopecia areata with under or over 50% scalp involvement, alopecia totalis and alopecia universalis. Libraries were pooled for sequencing, and variation in per-sample TCR yields was attributed mainly to small differences in library volumes within the pool. In alopecia patients, the study followed how the peripheral blood TCR repertoire changed in vivo over primary and secondary sensitization to diphenylcyclopropenone (DPC), a hapten. Blood samples were taken from patients before sensitization (week 0) and at 2, 6 and about 24 weeks after DPC sensitization. About 30 alopecia patients provided blood for TCR sequencing at one to four time points (pre-sensitization, 2, 6 and 24 weeks).

Overall results and qualifications from the work: Repeated subsampling changed both the strength of the expansion versus patch-test correlation and the threshold at which the correlation became significant. All patients had alopecia, a presumed autoimmune disease, so their immune response might differ from that of healthy individuals. DPC sensitization did not change how many TCRs were above 1 in 1000 frequency, and no evidence was found of alterations in global repertoire structure. Expanded TCRs formed significantly more large CDR3 similarity clusters than pre-sensitization or healthy control sets, consistent with antigen-driven responses. Patch test score was positively correlated with the number of PT1 expanded TCRs, with significance at thresholds 8, 16 and 32 but not at 4.

Here V drops 5 bases and J drops 3 bases, and the junction holds 9 bases not matched to any gene. Including cysteine and phenylalanine, the CDR3 has 15 amino acids. Only the CDR3 part of the read is kept: 45 bases, read in frame from the first base. CDR1 and CDR2 are drawn from the germline V gene (reference sequence): DFQATT, SNEGSKA. The library relied on RACE. These reads were obtained on a NextSeq 500. During library preparation, unique molecular identifiers were attached to individual cDNA molecules so that TCRs could be counted quantitatively and reproducibly. From each blood RNA sample, both TCR alpha and TCR beta chains were sequenced. The published analysis was carried out like this. Samples had a median of about 90,000 TCRs, with a range from roughly 23,224 to 750,000. The Decombinator software suite was used to annotate V, J and CDR3 in the TCR reads. For the PS versus PT1 abundance plots, all samples were subsampled to the same number of TCRs (28,000). TCRs were defined as expanded if absent before sensitization and observed at least eight times at the 2-week time point. The public reads were reanalyzed by TCRdb: fastp trimming at Q25, MiXCR alignment, in-frame beta chains only. Under each unique CDR3 protein, matching rows form one entry showing the most common genes and DNA. TCRdb's processing, not the study's, gives the V and J calls here. Across this sample there are 350,000 or so distinct CDR3 sequences, with approximately 6.3% seen only once. The top ten clonotypes cover approximately 8% of the sample.

The time point label here, explained by the study, means: patch test 1, 2 weeks after DPC sensitization. What this sample's treatment or condition label stands for: therapeutic diphenylcyclopropenone sensitization with weekly scalp DPC. At every patch-test visit, the blood draw took place before the patch test was put on. Patients were eligible if aged 18 to 70, diagnosed with alopecia and judged suitable for DPC therapy, and pregnant patients were excluded. Total RNA was isolated from unfractionated whole blood collected in Tempus Blood RNA tubes. This clonotype was obtained from a woman in her late teens or twenties with alopecia areata. Some clones in this sample may be carry-over from other donors' samples. The chain is encoded by TRBV20-1 joined to TRBJ2-1; TRBD1 agrees with 8 junctional bases. Sequenced material: whole blood, taken in connection with sensitization to the hapten diphenylcyclopropenone (DPC). The CDR3 region reads CSAGETGAIYNEQFF. The bases are TGCAGTGCTGGGGAGACAGGGGCCATCTACAATGAGCAGTTCTTC.